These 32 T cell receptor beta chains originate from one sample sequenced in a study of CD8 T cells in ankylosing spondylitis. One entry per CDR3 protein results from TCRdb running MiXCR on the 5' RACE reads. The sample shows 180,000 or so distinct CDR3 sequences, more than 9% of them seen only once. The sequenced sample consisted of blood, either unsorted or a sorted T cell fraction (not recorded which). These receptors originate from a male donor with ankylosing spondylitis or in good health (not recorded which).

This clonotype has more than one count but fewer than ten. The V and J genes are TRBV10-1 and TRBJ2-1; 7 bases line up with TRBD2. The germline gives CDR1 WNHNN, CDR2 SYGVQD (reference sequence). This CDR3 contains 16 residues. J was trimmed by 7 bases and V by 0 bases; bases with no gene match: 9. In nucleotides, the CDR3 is TGCGCCAGCAGTGAGTCTGGGGGAGGGCCTTTTAATGAGCAGTTCTTC. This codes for CASSESGGGPFNEQFF.

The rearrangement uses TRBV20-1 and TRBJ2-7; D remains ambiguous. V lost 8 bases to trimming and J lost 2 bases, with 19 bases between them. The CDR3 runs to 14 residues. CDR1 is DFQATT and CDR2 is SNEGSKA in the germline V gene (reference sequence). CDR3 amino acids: CSTSNRPLTYEQYF. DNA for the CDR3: TGCAGTACCAGTAATCGCCCATTGACCTACGAGCAGTACTTC.

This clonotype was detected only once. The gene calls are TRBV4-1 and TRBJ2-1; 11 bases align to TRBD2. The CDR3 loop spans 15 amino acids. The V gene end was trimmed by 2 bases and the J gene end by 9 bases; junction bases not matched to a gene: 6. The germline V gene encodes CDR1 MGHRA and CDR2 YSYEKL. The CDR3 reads CASSQLGLADAEQFF. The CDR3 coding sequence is TGCGCCAGCAGCCAATTGGGACTAGCGGACGCTGAGCAGTTCTTC.

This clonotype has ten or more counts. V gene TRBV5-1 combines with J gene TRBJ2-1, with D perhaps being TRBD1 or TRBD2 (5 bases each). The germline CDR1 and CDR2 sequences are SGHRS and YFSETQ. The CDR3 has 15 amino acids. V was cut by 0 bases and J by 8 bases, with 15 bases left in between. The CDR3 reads CASSLAGDVIDEQFF. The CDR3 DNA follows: TGCGCCAGCAGCTTGGCCGGGGACGTTATTGATGAGCAGTTCTTC.

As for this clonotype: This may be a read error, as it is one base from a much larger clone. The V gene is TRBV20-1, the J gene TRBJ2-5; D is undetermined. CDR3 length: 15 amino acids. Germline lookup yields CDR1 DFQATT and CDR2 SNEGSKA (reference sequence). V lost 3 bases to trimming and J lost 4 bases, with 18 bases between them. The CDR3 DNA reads TGCAGTGCTAGTTCTGAGCTGGGCATACCAGAGACCCAGTACTTC. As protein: CSASSELGIPETQYF.

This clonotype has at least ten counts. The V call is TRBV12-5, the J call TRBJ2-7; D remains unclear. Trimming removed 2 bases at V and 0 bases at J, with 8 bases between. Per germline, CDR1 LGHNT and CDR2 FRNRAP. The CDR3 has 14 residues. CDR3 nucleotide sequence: TGTGCTAGTGGTTTGTCAGGCAACTCCTACGAGCAGTACTTC. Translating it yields CASGLSGNSYEQYF.

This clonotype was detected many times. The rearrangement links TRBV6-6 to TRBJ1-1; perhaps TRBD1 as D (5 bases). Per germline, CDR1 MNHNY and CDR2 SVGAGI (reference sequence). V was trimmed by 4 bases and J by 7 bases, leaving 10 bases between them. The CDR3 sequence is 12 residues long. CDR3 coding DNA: TGTGCCAGCAGTTTTGGGGACGGTGAAGCTTTCTTT. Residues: CASSFGDGEAFF.

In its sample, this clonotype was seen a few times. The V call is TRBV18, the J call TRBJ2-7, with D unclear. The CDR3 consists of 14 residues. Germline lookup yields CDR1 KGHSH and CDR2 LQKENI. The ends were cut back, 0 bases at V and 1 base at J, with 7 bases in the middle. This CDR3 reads CASSPPGISYEQYF. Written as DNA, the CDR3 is TGTGCCAGCTCACCACCGGGGATTTCCTACGAGCAGTACTTC.

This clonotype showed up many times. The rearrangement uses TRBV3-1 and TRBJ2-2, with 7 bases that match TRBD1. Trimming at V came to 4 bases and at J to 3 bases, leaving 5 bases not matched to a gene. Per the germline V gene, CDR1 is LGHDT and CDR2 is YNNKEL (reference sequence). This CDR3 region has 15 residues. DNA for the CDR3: TGTGCCAGCAGCCCATGGGACAGCTACACCGGGGAGCTGTTTTTT. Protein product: CASSPWDSYTGELFF. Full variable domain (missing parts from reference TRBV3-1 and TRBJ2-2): DTAVSQTPKYLVTQMGNDKSIKCEQNLGHDTMYWYKQDSKKFLKIMFSYNNKELIINETVPNRFSPKSPDKAHLNLHINSLELGDSAVYFCASSPWDSYTGELFFGEGSRLTVL.

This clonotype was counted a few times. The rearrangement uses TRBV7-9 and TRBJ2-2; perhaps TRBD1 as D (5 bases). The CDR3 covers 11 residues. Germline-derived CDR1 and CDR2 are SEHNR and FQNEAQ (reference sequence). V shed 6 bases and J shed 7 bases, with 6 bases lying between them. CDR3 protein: CASRTGGELFF. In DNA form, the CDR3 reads TGTGCCAGCAGAACAGGCGGGGAGCTGTTTTTT. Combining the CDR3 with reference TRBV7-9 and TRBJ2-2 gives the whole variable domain DTGVSQNPRHKITKRGQNVTFRCDPISEHNRLYWYRQTLGQGPEFLTYFQNEAQLEKSRLLSDRFSAERPKGSFSTLEIQRTEQGDSAMYLCASRTGGELFFGEGSRLTVL.

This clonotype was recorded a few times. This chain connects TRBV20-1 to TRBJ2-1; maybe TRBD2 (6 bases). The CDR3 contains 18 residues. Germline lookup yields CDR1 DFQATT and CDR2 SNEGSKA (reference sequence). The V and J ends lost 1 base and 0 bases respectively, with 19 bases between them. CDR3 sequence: CSARGAGRDFSSYNEQFF. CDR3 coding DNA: TGCAGTGCTAGAGGGGCGGGACGGGATTTTAGCTCCTACAATGAGCAGTTCTTC.

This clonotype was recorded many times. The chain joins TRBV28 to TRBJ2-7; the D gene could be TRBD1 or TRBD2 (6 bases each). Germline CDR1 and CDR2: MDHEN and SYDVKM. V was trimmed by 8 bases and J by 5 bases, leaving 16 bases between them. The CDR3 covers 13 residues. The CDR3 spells CASGGTSPHEQYF. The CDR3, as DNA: TGTGCCAGCGGGGGGACATCTCCCCACGAGCAGTACTTC.

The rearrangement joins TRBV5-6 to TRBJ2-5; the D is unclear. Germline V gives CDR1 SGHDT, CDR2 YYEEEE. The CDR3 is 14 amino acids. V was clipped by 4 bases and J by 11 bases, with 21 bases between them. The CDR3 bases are TGTGCCAGCAGCGCCGACATTGCGTCCTTGAGTCAGTACTTC. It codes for CASSADIASLSQYF.

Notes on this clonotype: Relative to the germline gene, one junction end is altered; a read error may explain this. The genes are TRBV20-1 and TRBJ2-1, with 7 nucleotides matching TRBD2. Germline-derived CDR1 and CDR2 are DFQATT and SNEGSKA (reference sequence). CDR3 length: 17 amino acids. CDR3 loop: CCARYFHQAGSGNEQFF. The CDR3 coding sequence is TGCTGTGCTAGATACTTCCACCAAGCGGGGTCTGGCAATGAGCAGTTCTTC.

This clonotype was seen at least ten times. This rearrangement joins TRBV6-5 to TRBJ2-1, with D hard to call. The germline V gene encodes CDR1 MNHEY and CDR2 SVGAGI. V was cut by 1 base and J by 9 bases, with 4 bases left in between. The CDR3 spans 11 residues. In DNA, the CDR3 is TGTGCCAGCAGTTACTTGGGTGAGCAGTTCTTC. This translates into CASSYLGEQFF.

The CDR3 DNA follows: TGTGCCAGCAGTTTACTGAACTATGGCTACACCTTC. Protein: CASSLLNYGYTF. This rearrangement joins TRBV12-3 or TRBV12-4 to TRBJ1-2; no clear D. The CDR3 consists of 12 residues. The V end was cut by 2 bases, the J end by 2 bases, with 3 bases between.

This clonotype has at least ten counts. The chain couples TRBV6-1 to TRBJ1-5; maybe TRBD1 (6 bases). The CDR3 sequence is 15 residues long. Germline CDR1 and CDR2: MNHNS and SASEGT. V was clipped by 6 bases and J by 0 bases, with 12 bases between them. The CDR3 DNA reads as TGTGCCAGCAGAGGGGGGGGAAATAGCAATCAGCCCCAGCATTTT. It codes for CASRGGGNSNQPQHF.

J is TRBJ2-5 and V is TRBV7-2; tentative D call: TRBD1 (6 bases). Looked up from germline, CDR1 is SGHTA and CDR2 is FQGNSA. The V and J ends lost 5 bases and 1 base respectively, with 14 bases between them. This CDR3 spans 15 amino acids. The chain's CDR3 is CASSDLRGSQETQYF. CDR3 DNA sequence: TGTGCCAGCAGCGACTTAAGGGGGTCCCAAGAGACCCAGTACTTC.

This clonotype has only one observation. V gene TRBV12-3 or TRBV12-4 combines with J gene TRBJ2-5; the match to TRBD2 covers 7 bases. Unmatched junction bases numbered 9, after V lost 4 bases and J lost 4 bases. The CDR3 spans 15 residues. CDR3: CASSSSGLTAETQYF. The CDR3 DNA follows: TGTGCCAGCAGTTCCTCGGGACTAACCGCAGAGACCCAGTACTTC.

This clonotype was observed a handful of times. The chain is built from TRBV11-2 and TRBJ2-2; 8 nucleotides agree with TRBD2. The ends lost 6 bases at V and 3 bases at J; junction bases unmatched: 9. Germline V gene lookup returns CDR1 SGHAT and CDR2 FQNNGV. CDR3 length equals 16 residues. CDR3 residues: CASSLRGGRDTGELFF. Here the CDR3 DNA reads TGTGCCAGCAGTCTACGGGGGGGGAGAGACACCGGGGAGCTGTTTTTT.

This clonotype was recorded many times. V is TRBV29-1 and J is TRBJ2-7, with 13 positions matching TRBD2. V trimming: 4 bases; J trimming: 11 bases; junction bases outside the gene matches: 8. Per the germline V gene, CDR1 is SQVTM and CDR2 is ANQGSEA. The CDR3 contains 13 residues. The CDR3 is CSVGTSGRRLEYF. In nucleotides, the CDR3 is TGCAGCGTTGGGACTAGCGGGAGACGTCTGGAGTACTTC.

CDR3 sequence (DNA): TGTGCCAGCAGTTACGAGGAGAACACTGAAGCTTTCTTT. Protein product: CASSYEENTEAFF. The rearrangement joins TRBV6-5 to TRBJ1-1, with D uncertain. The germline CDR1 and CDR2 sequences are MNHEY and SVGAGI. V lost 2 bases and J 1 base, leaving 5 bases between the germline ends. The CDR3 is 13 residues long.

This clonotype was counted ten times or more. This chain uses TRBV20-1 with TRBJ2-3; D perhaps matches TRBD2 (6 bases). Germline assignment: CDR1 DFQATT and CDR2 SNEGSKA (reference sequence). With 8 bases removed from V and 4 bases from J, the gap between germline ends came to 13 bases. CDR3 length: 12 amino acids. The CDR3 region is CSPATGADTQYF. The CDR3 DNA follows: TGCAGTCCAGCTACGGGGGCAGATACGCAGTATTTT.

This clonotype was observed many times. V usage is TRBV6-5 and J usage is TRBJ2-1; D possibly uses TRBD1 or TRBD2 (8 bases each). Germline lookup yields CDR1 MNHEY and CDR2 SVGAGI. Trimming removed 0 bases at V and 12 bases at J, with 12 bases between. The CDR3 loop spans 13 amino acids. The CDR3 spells CASSYSSGTGQFF. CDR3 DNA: TGTGCCAGCAGTTACTCTAGCGGGACAGGGCAGTTCTTC.

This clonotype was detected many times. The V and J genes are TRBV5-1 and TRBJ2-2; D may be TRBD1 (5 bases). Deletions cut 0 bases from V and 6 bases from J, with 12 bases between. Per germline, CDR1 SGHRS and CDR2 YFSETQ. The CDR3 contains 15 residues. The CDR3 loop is CASSLGQFGSGELFF. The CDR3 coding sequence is TGCGCCAGCAGCTTGGGACAGTTTGGATCCGGGGAGCTGTTTTTT.

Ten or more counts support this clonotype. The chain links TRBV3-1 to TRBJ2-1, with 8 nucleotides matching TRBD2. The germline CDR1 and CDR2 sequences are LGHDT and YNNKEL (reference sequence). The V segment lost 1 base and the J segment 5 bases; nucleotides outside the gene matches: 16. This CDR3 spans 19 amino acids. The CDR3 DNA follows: TGTGCCAGCAGCCAAGGCCCCCTAACTCTCGGGGGGGGTAACAATGAGCAGTTCTTC. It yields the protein CASSQGPLTLGGGNNEQFF.

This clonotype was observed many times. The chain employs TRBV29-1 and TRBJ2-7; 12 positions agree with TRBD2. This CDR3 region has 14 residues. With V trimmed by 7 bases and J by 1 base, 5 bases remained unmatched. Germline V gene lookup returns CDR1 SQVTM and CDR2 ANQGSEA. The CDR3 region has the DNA TGCAGCGGTGCGACTAGCGGGGGATCCTACGAGCAGTACTTC. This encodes CSGATSGGSYEQYF.

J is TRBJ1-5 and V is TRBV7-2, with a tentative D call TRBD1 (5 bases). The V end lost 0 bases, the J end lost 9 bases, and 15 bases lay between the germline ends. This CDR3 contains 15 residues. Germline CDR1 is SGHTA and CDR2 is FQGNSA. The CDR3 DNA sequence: TGTGCCAGCAGCTTAGCGCCGGGGGGAGAGTGGCCCCAGCATTTT. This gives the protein CASSLAPGGEWPQHF.

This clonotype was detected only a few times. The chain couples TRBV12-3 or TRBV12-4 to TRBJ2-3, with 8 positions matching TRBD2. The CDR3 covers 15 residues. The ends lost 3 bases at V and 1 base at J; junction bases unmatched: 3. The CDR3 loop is CASSLTSVRTDTQYF. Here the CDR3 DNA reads TGTGCCAGCAGTTTGACTAGCGTACGCACAGATACGCAGTATTTT.

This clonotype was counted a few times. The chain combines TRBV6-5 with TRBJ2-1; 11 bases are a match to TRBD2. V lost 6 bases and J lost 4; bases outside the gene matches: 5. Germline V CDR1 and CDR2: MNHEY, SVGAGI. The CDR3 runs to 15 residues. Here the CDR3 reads CASRLTSGSYNEQFF. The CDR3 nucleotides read TGTGCCAGCAGATTAACTAGCGGGAGTTACAATGAGCAGTTCTTC.

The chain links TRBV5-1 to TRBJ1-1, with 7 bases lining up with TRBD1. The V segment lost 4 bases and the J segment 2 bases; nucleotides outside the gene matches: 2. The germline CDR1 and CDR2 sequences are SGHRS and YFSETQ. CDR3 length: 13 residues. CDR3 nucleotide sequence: TGCGCCAGCAGCGACAGGGTTAACACTGAAGCTTTCTTT. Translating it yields CASSDRVNTEAFF.

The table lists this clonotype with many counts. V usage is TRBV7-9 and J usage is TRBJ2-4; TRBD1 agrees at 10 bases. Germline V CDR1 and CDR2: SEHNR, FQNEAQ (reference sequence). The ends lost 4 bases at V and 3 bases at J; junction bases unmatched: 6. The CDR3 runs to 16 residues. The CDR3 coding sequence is TGTGCCAGCAGCTGGGGACAGGGGAACGGCAAAAACATTCAGTACTTC. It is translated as CASSWGQGNGKNIQYF.